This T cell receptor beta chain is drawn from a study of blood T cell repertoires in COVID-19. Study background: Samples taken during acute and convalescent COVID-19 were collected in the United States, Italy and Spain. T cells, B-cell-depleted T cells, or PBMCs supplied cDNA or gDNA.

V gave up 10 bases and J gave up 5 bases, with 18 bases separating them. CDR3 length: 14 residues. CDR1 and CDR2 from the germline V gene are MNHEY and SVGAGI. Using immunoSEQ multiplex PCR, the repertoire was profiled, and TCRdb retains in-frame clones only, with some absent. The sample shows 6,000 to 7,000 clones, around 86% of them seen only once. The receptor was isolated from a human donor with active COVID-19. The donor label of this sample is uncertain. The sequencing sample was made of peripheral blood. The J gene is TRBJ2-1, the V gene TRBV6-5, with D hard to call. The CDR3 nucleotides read TGTGCCACCCGCCCCGCGACTCGTAACAATGAGCAGTTCTTC. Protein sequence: CATRPATRNNEQFF.